These 29 T cell receptor beta chains originate from one sample sequenced in a study of T cell responses to AZD1222 COVID-19 vaccine. Data came from immunoSEQ multiplex PCR; TCRdb stores just in-frame clones and leaves some out. The table shows over 150,000 clones, with roughly 92% occurring only once. The starting material was peripheral blood, obtained 28 days after the second AZD1222 dose. These receptors came from an adult who received the AZD1222 COVID-19 vaccine.

The DNA for the CDR3 is TGTGCCAGCAGCGTAGTCGGTACTCAGTACCAAGAGACCCAGTACTTC. It codes for CASSVVGTQYQETQYF. This chain links TRBV9 with TRBJ2-5; D call uncertain. The V end was cut by 0 bases, the J end by 0 bases, with 12 bases between. CDR1 is SGDLS and CDR2 is YYNGEE in the germline V gene. This CDR3 is 16 amino acids long.

The rearrangement links TRBV7-2 to TRBJ2-2, with D tentatively TRBD1 (6 bases). V was cut by 1 base and J by 4 bases, with 7 bases left in between. Germline V CDR1 and CDR2: SGHTA, FQGNSA. The CDR3 extends over 14 amino acids. CDR3 sequence: CASSLDRATGELFF. The CDR3 DNA follows: TGTGCCAGCAGCTTAGACAGGGCCACCGGGGAGCTGTTTTTT.

This clone was recorded only once. This sequence joins TRBV7-2 and TRBJ1-2; unclear D gene. From germline, CDR1 is SGHTA and CDR2 FQGNSA. The V end was cut by 4 bases, the J end by 0 bases, with 18 bases between. The CDR3 covers 17 residues. Here the CDR3 DNA reads TGTGCCAGCAGCTCCCTCCCCTCCCGGACCGCTAACTATGGCTACACCTTC. Its protein is CASSSLPSRTANYGYTF.

The rearrangement links TRBV7-3 to TRBJ1-1, with a weak D call TRBD1 (6 bases). The CDR3 is 12 residues long. The germline V gene has CDR1 SGHTA and CDR2 FQGTGA. Trimming removed 6 bases at V and 5 bases at J, with 10 bases between. Written as DNA, the CDR3 is TGTGCCAGCAGTAATAGGGGGACTGAAGCTTTCTTT. Its translation is CASSNRGTEAFF.

The chain employs TRBV5-6 and TRBJ2-1, with D hard to call. CDR3 length: 11 amino acids. Germline lookup yields CDR1 SGHDT and CDR2 YYEEEE. V dropped 0 bases and J dropped 10 bases, with 5 bases sitting between them. The CDR3 spells CASSLGEEQFF. The CDR3 DNA sequence: TGTGCCAGCAGCTTGGGGGAAGAGCAGTTCTTC.

V and J are TRBV7-2 and TRBJ2-7, with a possible D match to TRBD2 (5 bases). CDR3 length equals 13 residues. Trimming left V 5 bases short and J 7 bases short, with 15 bases between. CDR1 is SGHTA, CDR2 FQGNSA, per germline. The CDR3 coding sequence is TGTGCCAGCAGCCGGGATCTCCCCGGGGAGCAGTACTTC. Translating gives CASSRDLPGEQYF.

The rearrangement joins TRBV6-4 to TRBJ1-1; no clear D gene. Germline CDR1 MRHNA, CDR2 SNTAGT. Trimming took 6 bases from V and 1 from J, leaving 9 bases between them. This CDR3 is built from 13 residues. CDR3 amino acids: CASSNVENTEAFF. Here the CDR3 DNA reads TGTGCCAGCAGCAACGTAGAGAACACTGAAGCTTTCTTT.

The rearrangement uses TRBV4-2 and TRBJ1-3, with a possible D match to TRBD1 (6 bases). V was pared by 1 base and J by 0 bases, with 13 bases between. CDR1 is LGHNA, CDR2 YNFKEQ, per germline. The CDR3 totals 17 residues. In nucleotides, the CDR3 is TGTGCCAGCAGCCAAGCCAAGGGGGGAAGCTCTGGAAACACCATATATTTT. It encodes CASSQAKGGSSGNTIYF.

The V and J genes are TRBV6-1 and TRBJ1-2, with 8 bases matching TRBD1. This CDR3 comprises 15 residues. The germline V gene has CDR1 MNHNS and CDR2 SASEGT. The V and J ends lost 2 bases and 8 bases, in that order; junction bases with no gene match: 10. CDR3 sequence reads: CASSELHRGTGGYTF. The CDR3, as DNA: TGTGCCAGCAGTGAACTCCACAGGGGGACGGGGGGCTACACCTTC.

V is TRBV14 and J is TRBJ2-1, with TRBD2 as a possible D gene (6 bases). Germline lookup yields CDR1 SGHDN and CDR2 FVKESK. The V gene lost 1 base and the J gene lost 4 bases, with 11 bases spanning the gap. The CDR3 contains 15 residues. This CDR3 is CASSQGRGIYNEQFF. The DNA for the CDR3 is TGTGCCAGCAGCCAAGGCCGGGGGATATACAATGAGCAGTTCTTC.

This clone was observed a single time. The rearrangement links TRBV28 to TRBJ1-4, with TRBD1 matching over 7 bases. Germline V gene data show CDR1 as MDHEN and CDR2 as SYDVKM. The V gene end was trimmed by 7 bases and the J gene end by 3 bases; junction bases not matched to a gene: 8. The CDR3 loop spans 15 amino acids. The CDR3 loop reads CASTGPGTANEKLFF. The CDR3 DNA follows: TGTGCCAGCACCGGACCCGGGACAGCTAATGAAAAACTGTTTTTT.

CDR3 sequence: CASSQGRASKHYGYTF. CDR3 sequence (DNA): TGCGCCAGCAGCCAAGGCCGGGCCAGTAAACACTATGGCTACACCTTC. V is TRBV4-1 and J is TRBJ1-2, with D uncertain. The V end lost 1 base, the J end lost 3 bases, and 15 bases lay between the germline ends. The CDR3 sequence is 16 residues long. Per germline, CDR1 MGHRA and CDR2 YSYEKL.

V gene TRBV7-9 combines with J gene TRBJ2-1; TRBD1 aligns across 7 bases. The CDR3 runs 14 residues. Germline V CDR1 and CDR2: SEHNR, FQNEAQ (reference sequence). The V gene end was trimmed by 1 base and the J gene end by 7 bases; junction bases not matched to a gene: 4. The CDR3 protein is CASSLETGLNEQFF. CDR3 nucleotides: TGTGCCAGCAGCTTAGAGACAGGGTTAAATGAGCAGTTCTTC.

V usage is TRBV27 and J usage is TRBJ1-6; 11 positions agree with TRBD1. CDR3 length: 21 residues. Germline CDR1 and CDR2: MNHEY and SMNVEV (reference sequence). Germline trimming cut 6 bases from V and 0 bases from J; bases unmatched to any gene: 16. CDR3 amino acids: CASSVRGRDRGTSSYNSPLHF. The CDR3 nucleotides read TGTGCCAGCAGCGTGCGGGGACGGGACAGGGGGACGAGCTCCTATAATTCACCCCTCCACTTT.

This clone was picked up a small number of times. The CDR3 sequence is CASSEGGHPTEKLFF. CDR3 DNA sequence: TGTGCCAGCAGTGAAGGGGGCCACCCGACTGAAAAACTGTTTTTT. V is TRBV2 and J is TRBJ1-4; D is possibly TRBD1 (5 bases). Germline CDR1 SNHLY, CDR2 FYNNEI. The CDR3 is made up of 15 amino acids. The ends were cut back, 1 base at V and 7 bases at J, with 13 bases in the middle.

The chain joins TRBV10-3 to TRBJ2-7; no clear D gene. Germline loops: CDR1 ENHRY, CDR2 SYGVKD. CDR3 length equals 12 residues. V lost 6 bases, J lost 9 bases, and 15 bases lay in between. CDR3 sequence: CAIRAIGVGQYF. CDR3 nucleotides: TGTGCCATCAGGGCCATTGGGGTCGGGCAGTACTTC.

This chain connects TRBV19 to TRBJ1-1; D perhaps matches TRBD1 (6 bases). Germline V gene lookup returns CDR1 LNHDA and CDR2 SQIVND (reference sequence). Between the trimmed V and J ends, which lost 1 base and 5 bases, there was a span of 11 bases. The CDR3 totals 14 residues. As DNA, the CDR3 is TGTGCCAGTAGTATAGCGGACAGTGGGACTGAAGCTTTCTTT. Translation gives CASSIADSGTEAFF.

The chain is built from TRBV18 and TRBJ1-2; 11 bases fit TRBD1. The CDR3 runs to 15 residues. Per the germline V gene, CDR1 is KGHSH and CDR2 is LQKENI. V trimming: 3 bases; J trimming: 6 bases; junction bases outside the gene matches: 6. The CDR3 DNA sequence: TGTGCCAGCTCACCTTTTGGACAGGGGGCGGATGGCTACACCTTC. Its translation: CASSPFGQGADGYTF.

The rearrangement uses TRBV7-8 and TRBJ1-4; unclear D gene. CDR1 SGHVS and CDR2 FQNEAQ come from the germline V gene. The CDR3 spans 17 residues. V was cut by 5 bases and J by 2 bases, with 18 bases left in between. CDR3 region: CASSRRASKRTNEKLFF. In DNA, the CDR3 is TGTGCCAGCAGCCGTCGGGCGTCCAAGAGGACTAATGAAAAACTGTTTTTT.

This chain connects TRBV25-1 to TRBJ1-1, with D possibly being TRBD1 (5 bases). Trimming left V 3 bases short and J 0 bases short, with 20 bases between. The germline V gene has CDR1 MGHDK and CDR2 SYGVNS. The CDR3 sequence is 18 residues long. The chain's CDR3 is CASSDLWGVGKMNTEAFF. DNA of the CDR3: TGTGCCAGCAGTGATCTGTGGGGGGTCGGTAAGATGAACACTGAAGCTTTCTTT.

This clone has only a few counts. V is TRBV10-3 and J is TRBJ2-7; D might be TRBD1 or TRBD2, each matching 6 bases. The CDR3 spans 15 residues. Trimming took off 6 bases at V and 3 bases at J, with 18 bases between the two ends. Per germline, CDR1 ENHRY and CDR2 SYGVKD. Here the CDR3 reads CAISPEGGPVYEQYF. The CDR3 region has the DNA TGTGCCATCAGCCCGGAGGGGGGTCCCGTCTACGAGCAGTACTTC.

This chain joins TRBV2 and TRBJ1-6; D unclear. This CDR3 region has 13 residues. Looked up from germline, CDR1 is SNHLY and CDR2 is FYNNEI. The V end was cut by 0 bases, the J end by 11 bases, with 8 bases between. In nucleotides, the CDR3 is TGTGCCAGCAGTGAAGCGAGATTTGCACCCCTCCACTTT. Translation gives CASSEARFAPLHF.

The J gene is TRBJ1-4, the V gene TRBV4-2; D may be TRBD1 (6 bases). The CDR3 totals 15 residues. Germline lookup yields CDR1 LGHNA and CDR2 YNFKEQ. V lost 3 bases and J lost 0, with 8 bases in between. This CDR3 reads CASSQQGTTNEKLFF. The CDR3 DNA sequence: TGTGCCAGCAGCCAGCAGGGGACAACTAATGAAAAACTGTTTTTT.

The rearrangement uses TRBV6-5 and TRBJ2-7; TRBD1 matches at 7 bases. J gave up 3 bases and V 6 bases, and 8 bases lay outside the gene matches. The CDR3 covers 14 residues. Per germline, CDR1 MNHEY and CDR2 SVGAGI. The CDR3 nucleotides read TGTGCCAGCAGCACCGGGACAGCACACTACGAGCAGTACTTC. The encoded protein is CASSTGTAHYEQYF.

CDR3 sequence: CASSPGLVETQYF. CDR3 sequence (DNA): TGTGCCAGCAGCCCGGGACTGGTGGAGACCCAGTACTTC. The chain links TRBV12-3 or TRBV12-4 to TRBJ2-5, with D maybe TRBD2 (6 bases). This CDR3 is built from 13 residues. V was cut by 6 bases and J by 5 bases, with 13 bases left in between.

This sequence joins TRBV5-1 and TRBJ1-4, with D hard to call. This CDR3 region has 14 residues. The ends were cut back, 3 bases at V and 6 bases at J, with 12 bases in the middle. CDR1 SGHRS and CDR2 YFSETQ come from the germline V gene. CDR3 DNA sequence: TGCGCCAGCAGCTCGACCGACCTGGATGAAAAACTGTTTTTT. It specifies CASSSTDLDEKLFF. Full variable domain (missing parts from reference TRBV5-1 and TRBJ1-4): KAGVTQTPRYLIKTRGQQVTLSCSPISGHRSVSWYQQTPGQGLQFLFEYFSETQRNKGNFPGRFSGRQFSNSRSEMNVSTLELGDSALYLCASSSTDLDEKLFFGSGTQLSVL.

This chain connects TRBV9 to TRBJ1-6, with D possibly matching TRBD1 (5 bases). Germline V CDR1 and CDR2: SGDLS, YYNGEE. Trimming took off 0 bases at V and 9 bases at J, with 13 bases between the two ends. The CDR3 length is 15 residues. CDR3 bases: TGTGCCAGCAGCGTAGGACACGGGGGATCTTCACCCCTCCACTTT. Translated, it gives CASSVGHGGSSPLHF.

The chain recombines TRBV6-5 with TRBJ2-5; 9 positions agree with TRBD1. V lost 0 bases to trimming and J lost 3 bases; unmatched junction nucleotides: 2. The CDR3 spans 15 residues. Germline values: CDR1 MNHEY, CDR2 SVGAGI. CDR3 loop: CASSYSTGGKETQYF. CDR3 in DNA: TGTGCCAGCAGTTACTCGACAGGGGGTAAAGAGACCCAGTACTTC.

This clone appeared once. This chain joins TRBV19 and TRBJ1-5; 7 positions agree with TRBD1. J lost 1 base, V lost 5 bases, and 11 bases had no gene match. Germline CDR1 and CDR2: LNHDA and SQIVND (reference sequence). CDR3 size: 17 residues. CDR3 in amino acids: CASSPGQEGVSNQPQHF. The CDR3, as DNA: TGTGCCAGTAGTCCCGGACAGGAAGGTGTAAGCAATCAGCCCCAGCATTTT.